A selection of T cell receptor beta chains follows, all from one sample in a study of blood T cell repertoires in COVID-19. Profiled with immunoSEQ multiplex PCR; TCRdb holds only in-frame clones, not every one. This table has some 140,000 clones, about four fifths appearing once. The sample comprised peripheral blood. The receptor source for this set is a woman aged 60-70 years with acute or convalescent COVID-19. The CDR3 runs from the conserved cysteine through the conserved F or W. A D gene is named only where the DNA matches it firmly. Some rows have no size entry. The others give once, few or many, or a class for an expanded clone.

CDR3nt | CDR3aa | v_gene | abundance | d_gene | j_gene
TGTGCTCTTCTTAGCTCCAGGGCCAGCTCCTATAATTCACCCCTCCACTTT | CALLSSRASSYNSPLHF | TRBV7-2 | once | . | TRBJ1-6
TGCGCCAGCAGCTTGGATCAGGGGGCCTACAATGAGCAGTTCTTC | CASSLDQGAYNEQFF | TRBV5-1 | . | TRBD1 | TRBJ2-1
TGTGCCAGCAATATACAGGGCTATGGCTACACCTTC | CASNIQGYGYTF | TRBV6-5 | . | . | TRBJ1-2
TGTGCCAGCAGTCCCACAGGGGGCTATGGCTACACCTTC | CASSPTGGYGYTF | TRBV6-5 | . | TRBD1 | TRBJ1-2
TGCGCCAGCAGCGCGAGACAGCCTTACAATGAGCAGTTCTTC | CASSARQPYNEQFF | TRBV5-1 | . | . | TRBJ2-1
TGCGCCAGCAGCCCGGGGGGGACAGGGAACTATGGCTACACCTTC | CASSPGGTGNYGYTF | TRBV10-2 | few | TRBD1 | TRBJ1-2
TGTGCCAGCAGCGTAGGGCCAGGAGGGAACACCGGGGAGCTGTTTTTT | CASSVGPGGNTGELFF | TRBV9 | . | . | TRBJ2-2
TGTGCCAGCAGTAGAACCGGGACAGGGGGGGGCTACACCTTC | CASSRTGTGGGYTF | TRBV2 | . | TRBD1 | TRBJ1-2
TGTGCCAGCAGTGAAGCAAAGTTATGGCCACCCCTCCACTTT | CASSEAKLWPPLHF | TRBV6-1 | . | . | TRBJ1-6
TGTGCAACCGCCTTCGATGCGGGGGGGAACACCGGGGAGCTGTTTTTT | CATAFDAGGNTGELFF | TRBV12-2 | . | . | TRBJ2-2
TGTGCCAGCAGCTTAGACTCCAGGGGAAACACTGAAGCTTTCTTT | CASSLDSRGNTEAFF | TRBV11-3 | . | . | TRBJ1-1
TGTGCCAGCAACCGACAGGGTTTGAGCAATCAGCCCCAGCATTTT | CASNRQGLSNQPQHF | TRBV6-5 | . | TRBD1 | TRBJ1-5
TGTGCCAGTAGGGATAGACTAGCGGGGGAGGTACAGACCCAGTACTTC | CASRDRLAGEVQTQYF | TRBV19 | . | TRBD2 | TRBJ2-5
TGTGCCAGCAGCCCCGGGGGGCTGGTCACAGATACGCAGTATTTT | CASSPGGLVTDTQYF | TRBV5-4 | . | . | TRBJ2-3
TGTGCCAGCAGCCCGGGAGATCCTGGAAACACCATATATTTT | CASSPGDPGNTIYF | TRBV3-1/TRBV3-2 | . | . | TRBJ1-3
TGTGCCAGCAGCAATCAGGGAAACACCATATATTTT | CASSNQGNTIYF | TRBV21-1 | . | . | TRBJ1-3
TGTGCCAGCAGCTGGCCCCTCGGTAGCGGGGGGGTATGGCGAACGTATACGCAGTATTTT | CASSWPLGSGGVWRTYTQYF | TRBV21-1 | . | . | TRBJ2-3
TGTGCCAGCTCGAGGGACAGGGCACCCAATCAGCCCCAGCATTTT | CASSRDRAPNQPQHF | TRBV6-5 | . | TRBD1 | TRBJ1-5
TGTGCCAGCAGCTCAAACACCAACAGGGGGGAGAACACTGAAGCTTTCTTT | CASSSNTNRGENTEAFF | TRBV7-8 | . | TRBD1 | TRBJ1-1
TGTGCCAGCAGTGGAGATTTTGGCGCTGAAGCTTTCTTT | CASSGDFGAEAFF | TRBV6-6 | . | . | TRBJ1-1
TGTGCCAGCGCGACTAGAAGAGGGCGGGAGACCCAGTACTTC | CASATRRGRETQYF | TRBV7-2 | once | . | TRBJ2-5
TGCGCCAGCAGCTTCCGCGCGGCCGCGAACACCGGGGAGCTGTTTTTT | CASSFRAAANTGELFF | TRBV5-1 | . | . | TRBJ2-2
TGTGCCTGGAGAGGCGCCAGGGTCGGAGGAAACACCATATATTTT | CAWRGARVGGNTIYF | TRBV30 | . | . | TRBJ1-3
TGCGCCAGCAGATGGGACAGACAGAATTCACCCCTCCACTTT | CASRWDRQNSPLHF | TRBV5-1 | . | TRBD1 | TRBJ1-6
TGCGCCAGCAGCCATGGGGACAGCTATGGCTACACCTTC | CASSHGDSYGYTF | TRBV5-1 | . | TRBD1 | TRBJ1-2
TGTGCCAGCAGTCCGACAGGACGTTCCTACAATGAGCAGTTCTTC | CASSPTGRSYNEQFF | TRBV6-2/TRBV6-3 | . | . | TRBJ2-1
TGTGCCAGCAGCGTATTACGGGGGTATACTGAAGCTTTCTTT | CASSVLRGYTEAFF | TRBV9 | few | . | TRBJ1-1
TGTGCCAGCAGCCAAGAGGTGACGGGGGGTAATTCACCCCTCCACTTT | CASSQEVTGGNSPLHF | TRBV4-2 | . | . | TRBJ1-6
TGTGCCAGCAGCTTAAACAGCGGAGTACTAGGGACCCAGTACTTC | CASSLNSGVLGTQYF | TRBV11-2 | . | . | TRBJ2-5
TGTGCCAGCAGTGCTAGGCTGACAGGTTTGGGCACTGAAGCTTTCTTT | CASSARLTGLGTEAFF | TRBV25-1 | few | . | TRBJ1-1
TGTGCCAGCAGTTCCCAGACAGGGCCCTACAATGAGCAGTTCTTC | CASSSQTGPYNEQFF | TRBV6-1 | . | TRBD1 | TRBJ2-1
TGTGCCAGCAGTCCCTCGAGCGGGGGTATCAAAAACATTCAGTACTTC | CASSPSSGGIKNIQYF | TRBV28 | . | TRBD2 | TRBJ2-4
TGTGCCAGCAGCTTCGCAGGGGGCTCTTCACCCCTCCACTTT | CASSFAGGSSPLHF | TRBV13 | once | TRBD1 | TRBJ1-6
TGTGCCAGCAGCCTACGACAGGGGCGCGGCGATGAGCAGTTCTTC | CASSLRQGRGDEQFF | TRBV7-2 | . | TRBD1 | TRBJ2-1
TGTGCCAGCAGCCCCGGGACAGGGTATGGAAACACCATATATTTT | CASSPGTGYGNTIYF | TRBV9 | . | TRBD1 | TRBJ1-3
TGTGCCATCAGGAAGGGACAGGGAATAGAAGAGCAGTACTTC | CAIRKGQGIEEQYF | TRBV10-3 | . | TRBD1 | TRBJ2-7
TGTGCCAGCAGTGAAGCGGACAGGGGATTCTATGGCTACACCTTC | CASSEADRGFYGYTF | TRBV2 | . | TRBD1 | TRBJ1-2
TGCAGCGTTGGACCCGCCGGGAATGAGCAGTTCTTC | CSVGPAGNEQFF | TRBV29-1 | . | . | TRBJ2-1
TGTGCCAGTAAACCGACAGGAACAGATACGCAGTATTTT | CASKPTGTDTQYF | TRBV19 | . | . | TRBJ2-3
TGTGCCAGCAGCTTACTGAGAGGGAGATCTACTGGGGCCAACGTCCTGACTTTC | CASSLLRGRSTGANVLTF | TRBV7-9 | once | . | TRBJ2-6
TGTGCCAGCAGTGGGCGGGAGGGGAACACTGAAGCTTTCTTT | CASSGREGNTEAFF | TRBV6-4 | . | . | TRBJ1-1
TGCGCCAGCAGCCAAGGACAGGGTCCGAACTATGGCTACACCTTC | CASSQGQGPNYGYTF | TRBV4-1 | once | TRBD1 | TRBJ1-2
TGTGCCAGCAGTTTATACTTGAATCAGCCCCAGCATTTT | CASSLYLNQPQHF | TRBV12-3/TRBV12-4 | . | . | TRBJ1-5